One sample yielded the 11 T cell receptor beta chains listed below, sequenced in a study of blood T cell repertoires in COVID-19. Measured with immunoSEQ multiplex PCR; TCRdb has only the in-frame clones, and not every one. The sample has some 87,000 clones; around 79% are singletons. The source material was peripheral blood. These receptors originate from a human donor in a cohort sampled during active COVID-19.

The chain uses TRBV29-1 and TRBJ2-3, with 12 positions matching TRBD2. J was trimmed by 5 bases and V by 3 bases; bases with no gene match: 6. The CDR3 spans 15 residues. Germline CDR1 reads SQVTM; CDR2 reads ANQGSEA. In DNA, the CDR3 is TGCAGCGTTGATACTAGCGGGGGGAGCCGAGATACGCAGTATTTT. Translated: CSVDTSGGSRDTQYF.

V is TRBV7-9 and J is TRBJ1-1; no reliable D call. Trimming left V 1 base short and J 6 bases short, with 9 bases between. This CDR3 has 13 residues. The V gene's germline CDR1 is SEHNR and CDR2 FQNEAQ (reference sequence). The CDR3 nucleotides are TGTGCCAGCAGCTTAGGCAGGATACCTGAAGCTTTCTTT. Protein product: CASSLGRIPEAFF.

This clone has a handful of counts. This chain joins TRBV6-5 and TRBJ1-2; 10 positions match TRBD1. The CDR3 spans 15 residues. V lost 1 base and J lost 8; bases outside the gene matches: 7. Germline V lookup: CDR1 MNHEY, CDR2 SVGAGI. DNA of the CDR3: TGTGCCAGCAGTTACTGGGACAGGGGATCTCGGGGCTACACCTTC. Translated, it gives CASSYWDRGSRGYTF.

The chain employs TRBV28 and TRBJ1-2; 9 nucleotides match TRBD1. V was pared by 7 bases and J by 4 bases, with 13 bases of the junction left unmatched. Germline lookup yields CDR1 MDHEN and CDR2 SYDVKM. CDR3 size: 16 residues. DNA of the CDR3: TGTGCCAGCATTTGGGGACAGGGCCGTTCCGGCTATGGCTACACCTTC. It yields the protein CASIWGQGRSGYGYTF.

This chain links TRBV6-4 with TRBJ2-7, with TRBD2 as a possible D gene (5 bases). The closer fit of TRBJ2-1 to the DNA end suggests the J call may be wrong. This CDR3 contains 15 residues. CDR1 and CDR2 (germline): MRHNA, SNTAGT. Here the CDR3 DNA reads TGTGCCAGCAGTGACTCTCCAACTAGCTACAATGAGCAGTTCTTC. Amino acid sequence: CASSDSPTSYNEQFF.

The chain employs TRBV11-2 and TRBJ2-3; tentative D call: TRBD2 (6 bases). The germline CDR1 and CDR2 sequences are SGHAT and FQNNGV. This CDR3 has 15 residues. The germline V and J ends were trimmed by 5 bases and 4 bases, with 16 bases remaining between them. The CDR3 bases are TGTGCCAGCAGCCCAGGGCGGGGAGGCGCAGATACGCAGTATTTT. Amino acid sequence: CASSPGRGGADTQYF.

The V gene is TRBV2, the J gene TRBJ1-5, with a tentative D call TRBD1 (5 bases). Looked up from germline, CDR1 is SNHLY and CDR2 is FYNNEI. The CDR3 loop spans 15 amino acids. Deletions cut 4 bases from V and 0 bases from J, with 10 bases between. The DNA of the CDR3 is TGTGCCAGCAGTGGGACGGACAATAGCAATCAGCCCCAGCATTTT. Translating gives CASSGTDNSNQPQHF.

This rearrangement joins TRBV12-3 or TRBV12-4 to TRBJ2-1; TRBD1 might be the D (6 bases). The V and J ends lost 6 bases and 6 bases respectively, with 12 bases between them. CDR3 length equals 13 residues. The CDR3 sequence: CASSWDNPNEQFF. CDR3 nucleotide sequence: TGTGCCAGCAGCTGGGACAACCCCAATGAGCAGTTCTTC.

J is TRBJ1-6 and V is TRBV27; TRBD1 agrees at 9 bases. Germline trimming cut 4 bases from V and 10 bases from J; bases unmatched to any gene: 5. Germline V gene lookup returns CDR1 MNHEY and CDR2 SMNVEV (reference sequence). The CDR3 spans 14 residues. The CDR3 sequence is CASSSGTGSSPLHF. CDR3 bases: TGTGCCAGCAGTTCCGGGACAGGGAGCTCACCCCTCCACTTT.

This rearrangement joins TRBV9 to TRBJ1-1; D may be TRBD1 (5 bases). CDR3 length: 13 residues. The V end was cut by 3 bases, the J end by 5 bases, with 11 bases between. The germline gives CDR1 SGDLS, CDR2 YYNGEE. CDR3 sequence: CASSAAPGTEAFF. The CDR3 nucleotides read TGTGCCAGCAGCGCTGCGCCAGGGACTGAAGCTTTCTTT.

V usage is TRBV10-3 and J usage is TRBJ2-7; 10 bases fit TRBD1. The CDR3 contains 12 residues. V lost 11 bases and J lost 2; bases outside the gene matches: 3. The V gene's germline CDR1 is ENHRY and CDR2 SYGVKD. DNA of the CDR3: TGTGCCTCCGGGACAGGGGCCTACGAGCAGTACTTC. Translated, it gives CASGTGAYEQYF.